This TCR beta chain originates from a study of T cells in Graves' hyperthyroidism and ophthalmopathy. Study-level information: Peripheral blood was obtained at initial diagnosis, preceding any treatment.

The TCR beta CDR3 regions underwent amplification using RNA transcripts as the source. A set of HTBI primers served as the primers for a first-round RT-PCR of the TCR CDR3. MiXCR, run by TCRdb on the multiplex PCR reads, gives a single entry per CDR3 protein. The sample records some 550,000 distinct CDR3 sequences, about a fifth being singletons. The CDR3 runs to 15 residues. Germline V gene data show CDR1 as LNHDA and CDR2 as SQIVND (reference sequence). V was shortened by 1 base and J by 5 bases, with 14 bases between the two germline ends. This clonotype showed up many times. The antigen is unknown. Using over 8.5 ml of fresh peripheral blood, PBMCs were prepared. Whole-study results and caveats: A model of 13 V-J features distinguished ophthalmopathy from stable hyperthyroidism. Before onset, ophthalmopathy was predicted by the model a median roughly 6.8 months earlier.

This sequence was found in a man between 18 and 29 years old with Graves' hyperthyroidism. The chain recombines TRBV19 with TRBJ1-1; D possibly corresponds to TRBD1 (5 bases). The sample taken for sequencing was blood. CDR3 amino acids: CASSIGGARRTEAFF. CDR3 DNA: TGTGCCAGTAGTATAGGCGGGGCGCGTAGAACTGAAGCTTTCTTT. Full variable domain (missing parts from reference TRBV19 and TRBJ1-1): DGGITQSPKYLFRKEGQNVTLSCEQNLNHDAMYWYRQDPGQGLRLIYYSQIVNDFQKGDIAEGYSVSREKKESFPLTVTSAQKNPTAFYLCASSIGGARRTEAFFGQGTRLTVV.